Each of the 26 T cell receptor beta chains below was sequenced from the same sample in a study of response to subunit inactivated influenza vaccine. TCRdb independently ran MiXCR on the RT-PCR reads; one entry per CDR3 protein. Here the sample spans more than 700,000 distinct CDR3 sequences, about 20% being singletons. Sequenced here: PBMCs from blood, sampled roughly 5 days after vaccination. These receptors all come from a man in his fifties who received an inactivated influenza vaccine.

The chain has TRBV6-5 and TRBJ1-5, with D perhaps matching TRBD1 (5 bases). This CDR3 has 15 residues. Germline assignment: CDR1 MNHEY and CDR2 SVGAGI. V lost 3 bases to trimming and J lost 5 bases, with 14 bases between them. This chain's CDR3 is CASSYGGGGDQPQHF. The CDR3 nucleotides are TGTGCCAGCAGTTATGGTGGGGGAGGCGATCAGCCCCAGCATTTT.

The J gene is TRBJ2-7, the V gene TRBV20-1; the D is unclear. V was pared by 3 bases and J by 9 bases, with 15 bases between. Germline V lookup: CDR1 DFQATT, CDR2 SNEGSKA (reference sequence). This CDR3 contains 12 residues. CDR3 nucleotides: TGCAGTGCTAGGGACGGGCTACGTGGGCAGTACTTC. Translated: CSARDGLRGQYF.

Concerning this clonotype itself: Possible read error: a much larger clone is one base away. The CDR3 loop is CSVVGGLAGVRHEQYF. CDR3 in DNA: TGCAGCGTTGTGGGGGGGTTAGCGGGAGTAAGGCACGAGCAGTACTTC. This rearrangement joins TRBV29-1 to TRBJ2-7, with 9 bases identical to TRBD2. Trimming at V came to 4 bases and at J to 5 bases, leaving 15 bases not matched to a gene. CDR1 is SQVTM, CDR2 ANQGSEA, per germline. This CDR3 comprises 16 residues.

This clonotype was recorded a few times. The chain joins TRBV5-5 to TRBJ2-2; a possible D gene is TRBD2 (6 bases). V was trimmed by 4 bases and J by 5 bases, leaving 18 bases between them. CDR1 and CDR2 from the germline V gene are SGHKS and YYEKEE (reference sequence). The CDR3 extends over 16 amino acids. This chain's CDR3 is CASSTTSPIETGELFF. The CDR3 coding sequence is TGTGCCAGCAGCACAACTAGCCCTATCGAGACCGGGGAGCTGTTTTTT.

The V gene is TRBV5-1, the J gene TRBJ2-7; 7 bases are shared with TRBD1. The CDR3 covers 14 residues. From germline, CDR1 is SGHRS and CDR2 YFSETQ. With V trimmed by 0 bases and J by 7 bases, 7 bases remained unmatched. The CDR3 DNA is TGCGCCAGCAGCTTGGTAGGGGGCCTGGCTGAGCAGTACTTC. Its translation: CASSLVGGLAEQYF. The full variable domain, its missing parts supplied by reference TRBV5-1 and TRBJ2-7, is KAGVTQTPRYLIKTRGQQVTLSCSPISGHRSVSWYQQTPGQGLQFLFEYFSETQRNKGNFPGRFSGRQFSNSRSEMNVSTLELGDSALYLCASSLVGGLAEQYFGPGTRLTVT.

This clonotype was observed a few times. This rearrangement joins TRBV24-1 to TRBJ1-1; 10 bases map to TRBD1. The V gene's germline CDR1 is KGHDR and CDR2 SFDVKD. The J segment lost 6 bases and the V segment lost 8 bases, leaving 2 bases of the junction unmatched. The CDR3 contains 12 residues. The CDR3: CATKGQGSEAFF. The CDR3 DNA reads TGTGCCACCAAGGGACAGGGGTCTGAAGCTTTCTTT.

This chain links TRBV4-3 with TRBJ2-7; TRBD2 matches 10 bases. V trimming: 1 base; J trimming: 1 base; junction bases outside the gene matches: 10. The CDR3 runs 18 residues. CDR1 and CDR2 (germline): LGHNA, YSLEER. In DNA form, the CDR3 reads TGCGCCAGCAGCCAAGTGCTTCCCCTAGCGGGAGAATCCTACGAGCAGTACTTC. This translates into CASSQVLPLAGESYEQYF.

On this clonotype itself: Just one base apart from a much larger clone, this may be a read error. The V and J genes are TRBV9 and TRBJ2-1; TRBD2 matches at 13 bases. V lost 3 bases and J lost 8; bases outside the gene matches: 5. The CDR3 totals 15 residues. The V gene's germline CDR1 is SGDLS and CDR2 YYNGEE. The CDR3 sequence is CASSGTSGSDYEQFF. The CDR3 DNA follows: TGTGCCAGCAGCGGGACTAGCGGGAGTGACTATGAGCAGTTCTTC.

This clonotype occurred a few times. The V and J genes are TRBV20-1 and TRBJ2-7; tentative D call: TRBD2 (6 bases). Trimming cost V 6 bases and J 2 bases, with 17 bases left between them. From germline, CDR1 is DFQATT and CDR2 SNEGSKA (reference sequence). CDR3 length: 14 residues. CDR3 sequence: CSAWDFAAPYEQYF. The CDR3 nucleotides read TGCAGTGCATGGGACTTCGCCGCCCCCTACGAGCAGTACTTC.

V gene TRBV21-1 combines with J gene TRBJ1-2; TRBD1 was called by the table and not checked on the DNA. TRBV21-1 is assigned pseudogene status. This CDR3 contains 14 residues. The CDR3 sequence is CASSTRQDHYGYTF. In DNA, the CDR3 is TGTGCCAGCAGCACCCGACAGGACCACTATGGCTACACCTTC.

A few counts support this clonotype. The chain links TRBV5-1 to TRBJ2-3; D remains ambiguous. The CDR3 consists of 15 residues. Trimming left V 0 bases short and J 2 bases short, with 10 bases between. In germline, CDR1 is SGHRS, CDR2 YFSETQ. CDR3 protein: CASSLGPWITDTQYF. CDR3 DNA: TGCGCCAGCAGCTTGGGCCCATGGATCACAGATACGCAGTATTTT.

A few counts support this clonotype. V usage is TRBV7-2 and J usage is TRBJ2-5; 11 bases agree with TRBD2. V gave up 1 base and J gave up 6 bases; unmatched junction bases: 4. CDR1 and CDR2 (germline): SGHTA, FQGNSA. The CDR3 covers 15 residues. The CDR3 loop is CASSLGLAGGKTQYF. CDR3 bases: TGTGCCAGCAGCTTAGGGCTAGCGGGGGGAAAGACCCAGTACTTC.

This clonotype was seen many times. The chain carries TRBV12-3 or TRBV12-4 and TRBJ2-3; no reliable D call. The CDR3 is made up of 15 amino acids. With 3 bases removed from V and 0 bases from J, the gap between germline ends came to 10 bases. The CDR3 reads CASSFLAASTDTQYF. CDR3 nucleotides: TGTGCCAGCAGTTTTCTGGCGGCTAGCACAGATACGCAGTATTTT.

This clonotype was seen a handful of times. CDR3 in DNA: TGCGCCAGCAGCGAGACTAGCGGGAGGGCGGCTGAGCAGTTCTTC. This codes for CASSETSGRAAEQFF. The chain uses TRBV5-1 and TRBJ2-1; 14 positions match TRBD2. Germline lookup yields CDR1 SGHRS and CDR2 YFSETQ. The CDR3 loop spans 15 amino acids. J was trimmed by 9 bases and V by 4 bases; bases with no gene match: 6.

The chain joins TRBV6-5 to TRBJ2-3; 10 bases are a match to TRBD2. The CDR3 consists of 17 residues. The V gene end was trimmed by 4 bases and the J gene end by 1 base; junction bases not matched to a gene: 8. Germline CDR1 is MNHEY and CDR2 is SVGAGI. This CDR3 reads CASSSVGLAEGTDTQYF. As DNA, the CDR3 is TGTGCCAGCAGTTCTGTTGGACTAGCGGAAGGCACAGATACGCAGTATTTT.

This rearrangement joins TRBV12-3 or TRBV12-4 to TRBJ1-2; D remains ambiguous. The CDR3 consists of 13 residues. V was trimmed by 1 base and J by 5 bases, leaving 8 bases between them. Here the CDR3 DNA reads TGTGCCAGCAGTTTAGATCCGGGATATGGCTACACCTTC. It translates to CASSLDPGYGYTF.

The rearrangement links TRBV6-6 to TRBJ2-3; TRBD1 matches at 7 bases. The CDR3 runs to 13 residues. The V gene end was trimmed by 7 bases and the J gene end by 2 bases; junction bases not matched to a gene: 3. Per the germline V gene, CDR1 is MNHNY and CDR2 is SVGAGI (reference sequence). The CDR3 coding sequence is TGTGCCAGCATGGGACAGTTCACAGATACGCAGTATTTT. Its translation is CASMGQFTDTQYF.

The chain uses TRBV4-2 and TRBJ2-7; 9 nucleotides agree with TRBD2. The CDR3 is made up of 17 amino acids. Germline V gene lookup returns CDR1 LGHNA and CDR2 YNFKEQ. The ends lost 1 base at V and 3 bases at J; junction bases unmatched: 10. In nucleotides, the CDR3 is TGTGCCAGCAGCCAAGGATCGTTACTAGCGGGTTACTACGAGCAGTACTTC. It yields the protein CASSQGSLLAGYYEQYF.

The chain couples TRBV5-4 to TRBJ2-7; the D gene is possibly TRBD1 (6 bases). V lost 4 bases and J lost 3, with 11 bases in between. In germline, CDR1 is SGHNT, CDR2 YYREEE (reference sequence). This CDR3 is 13 amino acids long. The CDR3 sequence is CASSTGSNYEQYF. In DNA, the CDR3 is TGTGCCAGCAGCACAGGGTCGAACTACGAGCAGTACTTC.

This clonotype was seen a few times. The genes are TRBV11-2 and TRBJ2-1; 9 bases match TRBD2. Germline assignment: CDR1 SGHAT and CDR2 FQNNGV. The CDR3 sequence is 15 residues long. After removal of 1 base from V and 8 bases from J, the junction contained 6 bases not matched to a gene. The CDR3 is CASSLGSSGTYEQFF. CDR3 in DNA: TGTGCCAGCAGCTTAGGGTCTAGCGGGACCTATGAGCAGTTCTTC. The full variable domain, rest sourced from reference TRBV11-2 and TRBJ2-1, is EAGVAQSPRYKIIEKRQSVAFWCNPISGHATLYWYQQILGQGPKLLIQFQNNGVVDDSQLPKDRFSAERLKGVDSTLKIQPAKLEDSAVYLCASSLGSSGTYEQFFGPGTRLTVL.

J is TRBJ1-3 and V is TRBV10-3, with 7 nucleotides matching TRBD1. CDR1 is ENHRY, CDR2 SYGVKD, per germline. The CDR3 totals 15 residues. V lost 8 bases, J lost 2 bases, and 9 bases stayed unmatched. The CDR3 nucleotides are TGTGCCATCGGACAAAGACAGGGCACTGGAAACACCATATATTTT. Amino acids: CAIGQRQGTGNTIYF.

This clonotype was detected many times. This sequence joins TRBV12-3 or TRBV12-4 and TRBJ1-3; no firm D call. CDR3 length: 13 amino acids. Deletions cut 6 bases from V and 0 bases from J, with 6 bases between. CDR3 nucleotides: TGTGCCAGCAGGGACTTCTCTGGAAACACCATATATTTT. Amino acids: CASRDFSGNTIYF.

This clonotype was seen only a few times. The V call is TRBV2, the J call TRBJ2-3; D is unclear. Trimming removed 6 bases from V and 2 bases from J, with 6 bases in between. The CDR3 is made up of 12 amino acids. Germline V lookup: CDR1 SNHLY, CDR2 FYNNEI. CDR3 nucleotide sequence: TGTGCCAGCAGAGGGTTCACAGATACGCAGTATTTT. Its protein is CASRGFTDTQYF.

This clonotype was observed a handful of times. The V call is TRBV4-2, the J call TRBJ2-2; 7 bases fit TRBD2. This CDR3 region has 17 residues. Germline values: CDR1 LGHNA, CDR2 YNFKEQ. V lost 2 bases and J lost 8; bases outside the gene matches: 14. The CDR3, as DNA: TGTGCCAGCAGCCAACCGTCGGGACTAAGGAATAGGGGGGAGCTGTTTTTT. This gives the protein CASSQPSGLRNRGELFF.

This sequence joins TRBV6-2 or TRBV6-3 and TRBJ2-5; D is undetermined. The CDR3 extends over 12 amino acids. Germline CDR1 reads MNHEY; CDR2 reads SVGEGT. V lost 2 bases and J 5 bases, leaving 6 bases between the germline ends. This chain's CDR3 is CASSYDGETQYF. DNA of the CDR3: TGTGCCAGCAGTTACGATGGGGAGACCCAGTACTTC.

There are a few counts of this clonotype. The chain has TRBV12-3 or TRBV12-4 and TRBJ2-5; D not certain. Trimming shortened V by 5 bases and J by 6 bases, and 16 bases separated the two germline ends. The CDR3 sequence is 14 residues long. The CDR3 DNA follows: TGTGCCAGCAGTCTCCGCGGTTTGAGGAAGACCCAGTACTTC. It translates to CASSLRGLRKTQYF.